Listed below are T cell receptor beta chains from one sample, sequenced in a study of T cell repertoires in cytomegalovirus infection. TCRdb re-derived calls from the reads in MiXCR, one entry per CDR3 protein. Among hundreds of thousands of distinct CDR3 sequences listed, under 40% were seen once. No antigen has been identified for these receptors. The sequences come from cultured CD8+ T cells from PBMCs, collected from culture after CMV antigen stimulation. The receptors were gathered from a human donor in good health (CMV status not recorded). Some clones in this sample may be carry-over from other donors' samples. CDR3s include the opening cysteine and the closing phenylalanine or tryptophan. The D gene is left open where the match is weak. For some rows the clone size is stated as once, few or many, or as a class when expanded; others skip it.

>TRBV7-9|once|TRBJ1-2|NA
CASSQRQANYGYTF
TGTGCCAGCAGCCAAAGACAGGCCAACTATGGCTACACCTTC
>TRBV19|NA|TRBJ1-5|NA
CASNKGRIRGSSNQPQHF
TGTGCCAGTAATAAAGGGAGAATTCGTGGTTCTAGCAATCAGCCCCAGCATTTT
>TRBV7-2|many|TRBJ2-1|TRBD2
CASSLLAGGDSSYNEQFF
TGTGCCAGCAGCTTACTAGCGGGGGGCGATAGCTCCTACAATGAGCAGTTCTTC
>TRBV5-1|NA|TRBJ1-2|NA
CANRVYRQVDGYTF
TGCGCCAACAGAGTATACAGGCAGGTGGATGGCTACACCTTC
>TRBV11-2|NA|TRBJ2-1|NA
CASSLGGDSLYNEQFF
TGTGCCAGCAGCTTAGGCGGGGACAGCCTATACAATGAGCAGTTCTTC
>TRBV6-6|few|TRBJ2-2|NA
CASSYSEFSNTGELFF
TGTGCCAGCAGTTACTCGGAGTTTTCGAACACCGGGGAGCTGTTTTTT
>TRBV6-2/TRBV6-3|NA|TRBJ2-2|NA
CASTFRLGGTGELFF
TGTGCCAGCACATTCAGATTAGGGGGCACCGGGGAGCTGTTTTTT
>TRBV28|few|TRBJ2-6|TRBD1
CASTSPYRDSRPGANVLTF
TGTGCCAGCACATCCCCTTACCGGGACAGCAGGCCTGGGGCCAACGTCCTGACTTTC
>TRBV25-1|NA|TRBJ1-2|NA
CASSEYRASGGYTF
TGTGCCAGCAGTGAATATCGGGCCTCGGGTGGCTACACCTTC
>TRBV14|NA|TRBJ1-2|NA
CASSQDRGARGYTF
TGTGCCAGCAGCCAAGATCGCGGGGCGCGTGGCTACACCTTC
>TRBV12-3/TRBV12-4|NA|TRBJ2-1|TRBD1
CASTTPARGLRDEQFF
TGTGCCAGCACCACCCCCGCCAGGGGGCTTAGGGATGAGCAGTTCTTC
>TRBV10-3|many|TRBJ2-5|TRBD1
CAISFDRGHQETQYF
TGTGCCATCAGTTTCGACAGGGGGCACCAAGAGACCCAGTACTTC
>TRBV5-5|NA|TRBJ1-3|NA
CASTHVPHSGPSGNTIYF
TGTGCCAGCACCCACGTTCCCCACTCTGGGCCCTCTGGAAACACCATATATTTT
>TRBV11-1|NA|TRBJ1-2|NA
CASKDGKGRDYYGYTF
TGTGCCAGCAAAGATGGAAAGGGCAGAGATTACTATGGCTACACCTTC
>TRBV6-1|few|TRBJ1-1|NA
CASSPIIPQGYMNTEAFF
TGTGCCAGCAGTCCCATCATACCCCAAGGGTACATGAACACTGAAGCTTTCTTT
>TRBV12-3/TRBV12-4|NA|TRBJ2-1|NA
CATKLGAEYNEQFF
TGTGCCACCAAGCTGGGAGCAGAATACAATGAGCAGTTCTTC
>TRBV7-9|many|TRBJ1-1|NA
CASSLGAGGSEAFF
TGTGCCAGCAGCTTGGGGGCAGGAGGTTCTGAAGCTTTCTTT
>TRBV27|NA|TRBJ2-6|NA
CASSLIAGANVLTF
TGTGCCAGCAGTTTAATTGCTGGGGCCAACGTCCTGACTTTC
>TRBV6-2/TRBV6-3|NA|TRBJ1-4|NA
CASVGATNEKLFF
TGTGCCAGCGTCGGGGCAACTAATGAAAAACTGTTTTTT
>TRBV27|NA|TRBJ2-3|NA
CANSPHSPDTQYF
TGTGCCAACAGTCCGCATAGCCCAGATACGCAGTATTTT
>TRBV6-2/TRBV6-3|NA|TRBJ2-2|NA
CASSDGPYTVNTGELFF
TGTGCCAGCAGTGATGGGCCCTACACAGTGAACACCGGGGAGCTGTTTTTT
>TRBV5-4|few|TRBJ1-2|TRBD1
CASSLVGGEWYGYTF
TGTGCCAGCAGCTTGGTAGGGGGCGAGTGGTATGGCTACACCTTC
>TRBV20-1|NA|TRBJ2-7|TRBD2
CSATGLAGGEQYF
TGCAGTGCTACGGGACTAGCGGGGGGCGAGCAGTACTTC
>TRBV11-2|few|TRBJ2-3|NA
CASSSTYTDTQYF
TGTGCCAGCAGCTCGACCTACACAGATACGCAGTATTTT
>TRBV9|NA|TRBJ2-3|NA
CASSAGGGTFTDTQYF
TGTGCCAGCAGCGCCGGGGGAGGCACATTCACAGATACGCAGTATTTT
>TRBV7-9|few|TRBJ1-1|NA
CASSPRDFTAFF
TGTGCCAGCAGCCCACGGGACTTTACTGCTTTCTTT
>TRBV12-3/TRBV12-4|few|TRBJ2-2|NA
CASSSPKRQVNTGELFF
TGTGCCAGCAGTTCACCTAAGCGACAGGTCAACACCGGGGAGCTGTTTTTT
>TRBV5-5|NA|TRBJ1-4|NA
CASSSPSGTDSEKLFF
TGTGCCAGCAGCTCCCCTTCTGGGACGGACTCTGAAAAACTGTTTTTT
>TRBV4-2|NA|TRBJ2-1|TRBD1
CASSQIALTGGVINEQFF
TGTGCCAGCAGCCAAATTGCTTTGACAGGGGGTGTAATCAATGAGCAGTTCTTC
>TRBV4-1|few|TRBJ2-3|NA
CASSQGPSGALATDTQYF
TGTGCCAGCAGCCAAGGCCCCTCAGGGGCCCTAGCCACAGATACGCAGTATTTT
>TRBV5-6|once|TRBJ2-5|NA
CASSFAFGGRRETQYF
TGTGCCAGCAGCTTCGCCTTCGGGGGTAGAAGGGAGACTCAGTACTTC
>TRBV7-9|few|TRBJ1-1|TRBD1
CASSSDMGQGITMNTEAFF
TGTGCCAGCAGCTCGGATATGGGACAGGGGATAACCATGAACACTGAAGCTTTCTTT
>TRBV20-1|NA|TRBJ1-1|NA
CSARDPAENTEAFF
TGCAGTGCTAGAGATCCCGCTGAGAACACTGAAGCTTTCTTT
>TRBV6-1|few|TRBJ1-5|TRBD1
CASSVGTGIVNQPQHF
TGTGCCAGCAGTGTGGGGACAGGGATCGTCAATCAGCCCCAGCATTTT
>TRBV7-6|NA|TRBJ2-2|NA
CASSSKGVAGELFF
TGTGCCAGCAGCTCGAAGGGTGTCGCCGGGGAGCTGTTTTTT
>TRBV7-2|few|TRBJ1-5|NA
CASSSRGREGQPQHF
TGTGCCAGCAGCTCCAGAGGTAGGGAGGGTCAGCCCCAGCATTTT
>TRBV7-6|few|TRBJ2-4|NA
CASSNWTENIQYF
TGTGCCAGCAGCAATTGGACAGAAAACATTCAGTACTTC
>TRBV19|NA|TRBJ1-5|NA
CASSSQDRRALNQPQHF
TGTGCCAGTAGTAGTCAAGACAGACGGGCCTTAAATCAGCCCCAGCATTTT
>TRBV7-6|NA|TRBJ2-7|NA
CASSSRSSYEQYF
TGTGCCAGCAGCTCCCGAAGCTCCTACGAGCAGTACTTC
>TRBV7-2|many|TRBJ2-7|NA
CASTLSYEQYF
TGTGCCAGCACCCTCTCCTACGAGCAGTACTTC
>TRBV24-1|NA|TRBJ2-1|TRBD2
CATSDSGRLAVANEQFF
TGTGCCACCAGTGATTCCGGGAGACTAGCGGTTGCCAATGAGCAGTTCTTC
>TRBV6-2/TRBV6-3|NA|TRBJ1-2|NA
CASSYGTLGYTF
TGTGCCAGCAGTTACGGGACTCTTGGCTACACCTTC
>TRBV5-6|NA|TRBJ2-5|NA
CASSLAEEVGQYF
TGTGCCAGCAGCCTCGCGGAGGAGGTGGGCCAGTACTTC
>TRBV19|few|TRBJ1-2|NA
CASLSYGYTF
TGTGCCAGTCTTTCCTATGGCTACACCTTC
>TRBV7-3|NA|TRBJ2-2|TRBD2
CASSLKASGGELFF
TGTGCCAGCAGCTTAAAGGCTAGCGGGGGGGAGCTGTTTTTT
>TRBV6-1|NA|TRBJ2-6|NA
CASSEMVGAISGANVLTF
TGTGCCAGCAGTGAAATGGTAGGGGCGATCTCTGGGGCCAACGTCCTGACTTTC
>TRBV7-6|few|TRBJ1-5|NA
CASSHGSMSNQPQHF
TGTGCCAGCAGTCACGGGTCCATGAGCAATCAGCCCCAGCATTTT
>TRBV7-9|NA|TRBJ2-1|TRBD2
CASRATSGGANEQFF
TGTGCCAGCAGAGCGACTAGCGGGGGGGCCAATGAGCAGTTCTTC
>TRBV9|NA|TRBJ2-2|TRBD2
CASSVPTSSGTGELFF
TGTGCCAGCAGCGTCCCGACTAGCTCGGGAACCGGGGAGCTGTTTTTT
>TRBV10-3|few|TRBJ2-3|TRBD2
CAINPSGLADDTDTQYF
TGTGCCATCAATCCTTCCGGACTAGCGGATGACACAGATACGCAGTATTTT
>TRBV12-5|few|TRBJ1-1|TRBD1
CASGFGTGASGDTEAFF
TGTGCTAGTGGCTTTGGTACAGGGGCAAGTGGGGACACTGAAGCTTTCTTT
>TRBV7-9|many|TRBJ1-4|NA
CASSPTATNEKLFF
TGTGCCAGCAGCCCGACGGCAACTAATGAAAAACTGTTTTTT
>TRBV11-3|NA|TRBJ2-1|TRBD2
CASSWGGGFLYNEQFF
TGTGCCAGCAGCTGGGGGGGGGGGTTTCTCTACAATGAGCAGTTCTTC